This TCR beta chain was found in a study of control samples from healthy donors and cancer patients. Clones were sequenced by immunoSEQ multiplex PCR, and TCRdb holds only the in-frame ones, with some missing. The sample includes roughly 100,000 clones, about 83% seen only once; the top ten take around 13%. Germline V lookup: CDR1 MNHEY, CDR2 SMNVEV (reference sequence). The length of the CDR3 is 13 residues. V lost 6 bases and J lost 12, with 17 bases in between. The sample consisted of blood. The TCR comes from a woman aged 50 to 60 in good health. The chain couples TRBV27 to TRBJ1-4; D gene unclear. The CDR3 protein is CASSPIPNWELFF. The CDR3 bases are TGTGCCAGCAGCCCCATCCCCAACTGGGAACTGTTTTTT.